These T cell receptor beta chains were read from a single sample in a study of blood T cell repertoires in COVID-19. This table comes from immunoSEQ multiplex PCR, and its TCRdb copy is limited to in-frame clones, with some not included. The sample carries about 150,000 clones, approximately 86% recorded once. The specimen sequenced was peripheral blood. Every receptor here comes from a woman aged 60-70 years with active or convalescent COVID-19. Each CDR3 is given with its conserved first and last residue. Fields, in order: CDR3 length, V gene, CDR3 protein.

15,TRBV4-3,CASSLDRGAGSPLHF
13,TRBV12-3/TRBV12-4,CASSQQPNQPQHF
13,TRBV29-1,CSVVSVLGTEAFF
12,TRBV29-1,CSYSRQFNEAFF
14,TRBV19,CASSNRGRSYEQYF
13,TRBV10-3,CAIRASGADTQYF
14,TRBV7-8,CASSLPLDTDTQYF
15,TRBV6-5,CASSYSPGGNEKLFF
14,TRBV28,CASSPTRTAGELFF
14,TRBV10-3,CAISESPGGYEQYF
14,TRBV5-6,CASLLGPQQPPLHF
13,TRBV7-9,CASSLGPQGEQYF
16,TRBV5-1,CASSLGDREDSGELFF
14,TRBV5-5,CASSLEAGGYEQYF
10,TRBV20-1,CSALDNEQFF
13,TRBV18,CASSSDSSYEQYF
14,TRBV4-1,CASSQVNRDNEQFF
14,TRBV7-9,CASSLSTGYNEQFF
17,TRBV24-1,CATSDLGEAYSGNTIYF
15,TRBV10-3,CAISERGIPTDTQYF
16,TRBV25-1,CASSARGSWGNQPQHF
15,TRBV27,CASYLAGGSYNEQFF
16,TRBV2,CASSATTSGGAEFKFF
14,TRBV18,CASSAGLMNTEAFF
13,TRBV15,CATSTQGVLTQYF
14,TRBV10-3,CAISRGQGGNGYTF
16,TRBV15,CATSRDAGGRKNIQYF
15,TRBV11-2,CASSLDGGDTGELFF
14,TRBV5-6,CASSLGQGPEKLFF
15,TRBV7-2,CASSTQTGSYNEQFF
13,TRBV4-1,CASSPQDRDEQYF
15,TRBV11-2,CASSLFTVSSYEQYF
15,TRBV7-9,CASSLGRTGSTEAFF
13,TRBV5-1,CASSLQGTDTQYF
12,TRBV12-3/TRBV12-4,CASLRVGDTQYF
13,TRBV6-6,CASSLTGGTEAFF
17,TRBV7-8,CASSKRGTSGGDYEQYF
14,TRBV4-1,CASSPPLAKNIQYF
14,TRBV7-9,CASSQKTGHTEAFF
13,TRBV2,CASADTGDTEAFF
13,TRBV3-1/TRBV3-2,CASSQGAAFGYTF
16,TRBV7-2,CASSLLYSGANYGYTF
16,TRBV19,CASSETFTAHFYGYTF
14,TRBV6-2/TRBV6-3,CASSYPGQRLEQYF